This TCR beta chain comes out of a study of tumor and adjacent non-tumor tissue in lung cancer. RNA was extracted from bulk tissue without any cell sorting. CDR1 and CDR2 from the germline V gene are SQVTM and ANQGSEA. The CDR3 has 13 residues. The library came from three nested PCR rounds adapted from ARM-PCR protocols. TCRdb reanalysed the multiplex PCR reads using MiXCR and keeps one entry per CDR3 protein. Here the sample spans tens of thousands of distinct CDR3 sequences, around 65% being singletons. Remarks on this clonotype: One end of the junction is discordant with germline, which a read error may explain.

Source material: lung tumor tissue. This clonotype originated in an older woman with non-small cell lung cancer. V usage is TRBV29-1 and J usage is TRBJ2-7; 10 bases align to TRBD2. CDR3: CSVSSGSVGEQYF. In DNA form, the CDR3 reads TGCAGCGTTTCTAGCGGGAGCGTTGGCGAGCAGTATTTC.